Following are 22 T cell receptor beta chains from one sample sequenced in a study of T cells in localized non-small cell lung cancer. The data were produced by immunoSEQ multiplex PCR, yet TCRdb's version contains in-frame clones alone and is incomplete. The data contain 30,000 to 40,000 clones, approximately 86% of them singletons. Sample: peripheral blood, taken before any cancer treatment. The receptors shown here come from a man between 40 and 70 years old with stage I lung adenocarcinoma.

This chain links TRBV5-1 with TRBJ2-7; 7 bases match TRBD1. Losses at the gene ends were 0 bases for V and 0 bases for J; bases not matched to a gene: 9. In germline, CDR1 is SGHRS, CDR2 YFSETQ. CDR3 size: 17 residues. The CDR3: CASSLDQLTGSSYEQYF. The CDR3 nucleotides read TGCGCCAGCAGCTTGGACCAACTGACAGGGTCCTCCTACGAGCAGTACTTC. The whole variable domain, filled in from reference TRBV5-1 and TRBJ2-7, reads KAGVTQTPRYLIKTRGQQVTLSCSPISGHRSVSWYQQTPGQGLQFLFEYFSETQRNKGNFPGRFSGRQFSNSRSEMNVSTLELGDSALYLCASSLDQLTGSSYEQYFGPGTRLTVT.

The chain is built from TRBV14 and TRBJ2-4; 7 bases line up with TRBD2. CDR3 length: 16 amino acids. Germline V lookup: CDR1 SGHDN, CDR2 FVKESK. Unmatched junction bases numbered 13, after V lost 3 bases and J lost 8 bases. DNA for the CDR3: TGTGCCAGCAGCCATCGACTAGCCACAGGTCGAGACATTCAGTACTTC. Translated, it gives CASSHRLATGRDIQYF.

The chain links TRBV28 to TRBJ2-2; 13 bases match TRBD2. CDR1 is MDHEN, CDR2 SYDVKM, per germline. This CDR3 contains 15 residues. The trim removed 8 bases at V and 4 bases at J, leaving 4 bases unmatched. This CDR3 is CASGGLAGLTGELFF. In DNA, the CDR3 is TGTGCCAGCGGGGGACTAGCGGGACTCACCGGGGAGCTGTTTTTT.

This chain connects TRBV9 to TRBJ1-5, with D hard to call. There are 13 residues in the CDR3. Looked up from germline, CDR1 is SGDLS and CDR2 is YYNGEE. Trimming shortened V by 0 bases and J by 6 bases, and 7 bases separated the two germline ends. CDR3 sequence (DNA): TGTGCCAGCAGCGTAGGCTCGGGTCAGCCCCAGCATTTT. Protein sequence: CASSVGSGQPQHF.

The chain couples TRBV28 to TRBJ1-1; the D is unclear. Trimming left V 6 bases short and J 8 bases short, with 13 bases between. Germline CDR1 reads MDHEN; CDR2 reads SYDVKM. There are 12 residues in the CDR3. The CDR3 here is CASRPYLGEAFF. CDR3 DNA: TGTGCCAGCAGACCCTATTTGGGGGAAGCTTTCTTT.

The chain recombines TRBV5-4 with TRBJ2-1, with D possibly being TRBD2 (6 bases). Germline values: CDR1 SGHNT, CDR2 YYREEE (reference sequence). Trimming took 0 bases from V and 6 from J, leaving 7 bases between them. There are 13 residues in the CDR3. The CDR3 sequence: CASSLAGGNEQFF. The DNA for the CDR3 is TGTGCCAGCAGCTTGGCCGGGGGCAATGAGCAGTTCTTC.

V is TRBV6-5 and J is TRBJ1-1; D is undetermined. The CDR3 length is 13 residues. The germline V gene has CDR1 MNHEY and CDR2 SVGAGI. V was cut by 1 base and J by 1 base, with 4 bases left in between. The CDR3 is CASSYYKNTEAFF. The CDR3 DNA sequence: TGTGCCAGCAGTTACTACAAGAACACTGAAGCTTTCTTT.

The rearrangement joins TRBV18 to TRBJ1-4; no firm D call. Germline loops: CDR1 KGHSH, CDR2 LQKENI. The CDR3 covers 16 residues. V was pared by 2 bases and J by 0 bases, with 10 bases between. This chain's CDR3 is CASSPGISATNEKLFF. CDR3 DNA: TGTGCCAGCTCACCAGGGATTAGCGCAACTAATGAAAAACTGTTTTTT.

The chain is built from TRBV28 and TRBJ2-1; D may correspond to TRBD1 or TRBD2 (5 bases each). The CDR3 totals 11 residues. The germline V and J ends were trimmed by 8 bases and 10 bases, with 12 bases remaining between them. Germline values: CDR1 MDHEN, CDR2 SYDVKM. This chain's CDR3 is CASYRGAEQFF. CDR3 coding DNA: TGTGCCAGCTACCGAGGGGCCGAGCAGTTCTTC.

The CDR3 bases are TGCGCCAGCAGCCAAGAGCCTAGAAGATGGGATGAGCAGTACTTC. Protein product: CASSQEPRRWDEQYF. This chain joins TRBV4-3 and TRBJ2-7; D uncertain. Trimming took 0 bases from V and 7 from J, leaving 16 bases between them. This CDR3 is built from 15 residues. Germline V lookup: CDR1 LGHNA, CDR2 YSLEER.

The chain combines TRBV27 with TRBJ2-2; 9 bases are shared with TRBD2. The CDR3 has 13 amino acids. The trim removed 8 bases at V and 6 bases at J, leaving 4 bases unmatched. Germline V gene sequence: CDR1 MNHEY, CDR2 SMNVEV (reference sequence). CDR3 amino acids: CASGVAGAGELFF. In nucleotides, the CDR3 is TGTGCCAGCGGAGTAGCGGGAGCCGGGGAGCTGTTTTTT.

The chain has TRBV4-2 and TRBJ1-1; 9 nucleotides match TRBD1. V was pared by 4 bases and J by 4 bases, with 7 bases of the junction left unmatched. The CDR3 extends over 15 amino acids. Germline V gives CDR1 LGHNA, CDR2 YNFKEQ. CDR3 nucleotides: TGTGCCAGCAGCCCACGTGGGGGACAGGGCACTGAAGCTTTCTTT. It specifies CASSPRGGQGTEAFF.

CDR3 coding DNA: TGTGCCATCAGTGAGCCTAAGCGGAACACCGGGGAGCTGTTTTTT. This sequence encodes CAISEPKRNTGELFF. V gene TRBV10-3 combines with J gene TRBJ2-2; D uncertain. Trimming left V 2 bases short and J 1 base short, with 8 bases between. The CDR3 runs 15 residues. Germline V gene sequence: CDR1 ENHRY, CDR2 SYGVKD.

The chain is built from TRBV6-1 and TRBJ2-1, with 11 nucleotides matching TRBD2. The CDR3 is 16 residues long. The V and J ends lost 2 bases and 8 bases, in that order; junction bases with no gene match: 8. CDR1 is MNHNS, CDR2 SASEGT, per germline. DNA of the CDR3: TGTGCCAGCAGTGAACTGACTAGCGGGATTCGGGATGAGCAGTTCTTC. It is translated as CASSELTSGIRDEQFF.

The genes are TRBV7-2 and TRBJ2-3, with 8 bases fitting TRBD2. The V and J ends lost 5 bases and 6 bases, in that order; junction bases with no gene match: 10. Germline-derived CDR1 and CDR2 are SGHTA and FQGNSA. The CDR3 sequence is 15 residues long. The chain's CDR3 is CASSPPSGSVDTQYF. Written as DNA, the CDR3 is TGTGCCAGCAGCCCGCCTAGCGGGTCGGTTGATACGCAGTATTTT.

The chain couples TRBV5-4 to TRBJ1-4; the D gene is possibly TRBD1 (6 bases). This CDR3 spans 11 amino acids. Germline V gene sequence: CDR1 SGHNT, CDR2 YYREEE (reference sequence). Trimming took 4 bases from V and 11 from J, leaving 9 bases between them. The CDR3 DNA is TGTGCCAGCAGCAGGGGGGGGAAACTGTTTTTT. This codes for CASSRGGKLFF.

The CDR3 bases are TGTGCCAGCAGCTCAGGGGTTGGTGAGCAGTTCTTC. As protein: CASSSGVGEQFF. This rearrangement joins TRBV7-9 to TRBJ2-1; D perhaps matches TRBD1 (6 bases). Deletions cut 4 bases from V and 9 bases from J, with 10 bases between. Per the germline V gene, CDR1 is SEHNR and CDR2 is FQNEAQ (reference sequence). The CDR3 is 12 residues long.

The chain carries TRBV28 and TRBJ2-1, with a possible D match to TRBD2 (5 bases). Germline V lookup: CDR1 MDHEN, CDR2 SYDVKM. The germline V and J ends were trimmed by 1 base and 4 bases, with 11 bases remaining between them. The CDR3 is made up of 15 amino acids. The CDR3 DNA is TGTGCCAGCAGTTTATTGGAGGCCGCTTACAATGAGCAGTTCTTC. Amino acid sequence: CASSLLEAAYNEQFF.

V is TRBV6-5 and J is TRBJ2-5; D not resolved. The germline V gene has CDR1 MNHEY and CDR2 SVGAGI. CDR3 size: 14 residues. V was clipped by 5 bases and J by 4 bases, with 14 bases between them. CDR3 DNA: TGTGCCAGCAGTATCTCCTATTCGGTAGAGACCCAGTACTTC. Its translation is CASSISYSVETQYF.

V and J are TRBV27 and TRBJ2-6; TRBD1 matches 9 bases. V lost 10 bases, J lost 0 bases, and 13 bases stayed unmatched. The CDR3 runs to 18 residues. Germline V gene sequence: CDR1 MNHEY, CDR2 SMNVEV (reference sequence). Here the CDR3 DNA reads TGTGCCACCCGACTCGCGGGACAGGGAAGCTCTGGGGCCAACGTCCTGACTTTC. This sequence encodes CATRLAGQGSSGANVLTF.

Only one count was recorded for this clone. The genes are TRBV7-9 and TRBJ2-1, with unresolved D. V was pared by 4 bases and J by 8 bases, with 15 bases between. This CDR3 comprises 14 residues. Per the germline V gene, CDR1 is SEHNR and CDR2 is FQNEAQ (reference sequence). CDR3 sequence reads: CASSSRVVQDEQFF. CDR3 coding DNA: TGTGCCAGCAGCTCTAGGGTCGTCCAGGATGAGCAGTTCTTC.

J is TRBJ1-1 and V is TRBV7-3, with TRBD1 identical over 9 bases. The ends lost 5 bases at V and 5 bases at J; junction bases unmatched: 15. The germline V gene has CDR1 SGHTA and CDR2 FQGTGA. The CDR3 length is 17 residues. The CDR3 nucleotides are TGTGCCAGCAGCCGAAGTCCCCCCGGGACAGGGAGGACTGAAGCTTTCTTT. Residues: CASSRSPPGTGRTEAFF.